The clone carrying this TCR beta chain appeared many times. Its specificity is unknown. The data derive from a study of molecular identifiers for immune sequencing clone quantification. Turning to the study itself: In replicates, RNA from about 21,000 or 97,000 naive CD8 cells was split five ways, four sequenced.

TCRdb re-called the PCR reads through MiXCR, storing one row per CDR3 protein. The repertoire holds tens of thousands of distinct CDR3 sequences, with around 18% as singletons. The CDR3 contains 16 residues. The V and J ends lost 0 bases and 4 bases, in that order; junction bases with no gene match: 5. The germline CDR1 and CDR2 sequences are LGHNA and YNFKEQ. Study observations and caveats: For highly expanded clones, sizes could be underestimated when identical TCR molecules share a barcode.

This sequence was found in a human donor in good health. Some libraries in this study had Jurkat cell RNA spiked in. What was sequenced was naive CD8+ T cells from blood, with Jurkat cell RNA spiked in. Subset specified: FACS-sorted CD8+CD4-CCR7+CD45RA+ naive T cells. This chain links TRBV4-2 with TRBJ2-5; 10 bases match TRBD2. The CDR3 coding sequence is TGTGCCAGCAGCCAAGATAGCCTAGCGGGAGCAGAGACCCAGTACTTC. Translated, it gives CASSQDSLAGAETQYF.